This T cell receptor beta chain came from a study of monozygotic twins with inflammatory bowel disease. Germline assignment: CDR1 SGHDN and CDR2 FVKESK. The CDR3 is 15 amino acids. Whole-study findings and limits: Whereas healthy co-twins had higher TCRbeta diversity (inverse Simpson), IBD patients had lower diversity.

Notes on this clonotype: Antigen: not known.

Two nested PCRs, about 17 and 10 cycles, amplified TCRalpha and TCRbeta cDNA. TCRdb processed the 5' RACE reads again and assigns one entry to each CDR3 protein, with no DNA. This repertoire comprises fewer than 550,000 distinct CDR3 sequences; its ten largest clones make up roughly 2.2%. Material: blood. The sequence was obtained from a human donor with ulcerative colitis or Crohn's disease, or a healthy co-twin of an affected twin (not recorded which). The chain carries TRBV14 and TRBJ1-2; TCRdb outputs TRBD1, but without DNA this stays unchecked. CDR3 amino acids: CASSQVVGVSSGYTF.